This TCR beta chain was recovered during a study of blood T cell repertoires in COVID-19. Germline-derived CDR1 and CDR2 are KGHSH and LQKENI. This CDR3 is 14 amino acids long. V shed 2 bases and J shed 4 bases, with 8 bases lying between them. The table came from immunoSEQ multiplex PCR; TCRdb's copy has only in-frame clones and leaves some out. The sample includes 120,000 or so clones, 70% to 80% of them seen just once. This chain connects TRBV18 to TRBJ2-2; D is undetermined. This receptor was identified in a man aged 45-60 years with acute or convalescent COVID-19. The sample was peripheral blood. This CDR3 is CASSPEWSTGELFF. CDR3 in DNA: TGTGCCAGCTCACCAGAATGGAGCACCGGGGAGCTGTTTTTT.